Following are 15 T cell receptor beta chains from one sample sequenced in a study of shared clonotypes between healthy human individuals. Sequenced by immunoSEQ multiplex PCR; TCRdb stores in-frame clones only, minus some. The sample carries about 2.4 million clones, just over 90% recorded once. The sample was naive CD4+ T cells sorted from blood. Subset: CD45RA+ positively selected. These receptor sequences come from a man aged 18 to 30 in good health.

A note on this clone: The sample contains more than one DNA sequence encoding this CDR3. This chain connects TRBV5-1 to TRBJ1-6; the D gene is possibly TRBD1 (6 bases). Germline CDR1 is SGHRS and CDR2 is YFSETQ. V was cut by 1 base and J by 5 bases, with 10 bases left in between. The CDR3 extends over 15 amino acids. CDR3 loop: CASSLRQDNNSPLHF. CDR3 DNA: TGCGCCAGCAGCTTGAGACAGGATAATAATTCACCCCTCCACTTT.

To note about this clone: At the DNA level, this CDR3 is encoded by other sequences in the same sample as well. The chain carries TRBV7-6 and TRBJ2-5; D not resolved. The CDR3 has 12 residues. Germline V gene lookup returns CDR1 SGHVS and CDR2 FNYEAQ. The V and J ends lost 0 bases and 5 bases respectively, with 4 bases between them. CDR3: CASSLARETQYF. DNA for the CDR3: TGTGCCAGCAGCTTAGCGCGGGAGACCCAGTACTTC.

The J gene is TRBJ2-2, the V gene TRBV4-1; unclear D gene. The CDR3 spans 12 residues. Trimming stripped 1 base from V and 7 bases from J, with 4 bases between. Germline values: CDR1 MGHRA, CDR2 YSYEKL. DNA for the CDR3: TGCGCCAGCAGCCAAGCTGTCGGGGAGCTGTTTTTT. Its translation: CASSQAVGELFF.

This chain connects TRBV25-1 to TRBJ1-3; D not certain. Germline CDR1 MGHDK, CDR2 SYGVNS. V lost 3 bases and J lost 0, with 6 bases in between. The CDR3 has 14 residues. Here the CDR3 reads CASSEGSSGNTIYF. CDR3 sequence (DNA): TGTGCCAGCAGTGAGGGGAGCTCTGGAAACACCATATATTTT.

This clone has a handful of counts. J is TRBJ1-5 and V is TRBV28; D remains unclear. The CDR3 spans 12 residues. The germline V and J ends were trimmed by 2 bases and 3 bases, with 2 bases remaining between them. Germline lookup yields CDR1 MDHEN and CDR2 SYDVKM. The DNA for the CDR3 is TGTGCCAGCAGTTTAAACAATCAGCCCCAGCATTTT. Residues: CASSLNNQPQHF.

This clone was observed a handful of times. At the DNA level, this CDR3 is encoded by other sequences in the same sample as well. The rearrangement links TRBV6-5 to TRBJ1-5; the match to TRBD1 covers 7 bases. The CDR3 spans 15 residues. Germline trimming cut 5 bases from V and 2 bases from J; bases unmatched to any gene: 6. From germline, CDR1 is MNHEY and CDR2 SVGAGI. CDR3 residues: CASSRTGEGNQPQHF. Written as DNA, the CDR3 is TGTGCCAGCAGTCGCACAGGGGAAGGCAATCAGCCCCAGCATTTT.

The chain has TRBV10-2 and TRBJ2-7; perhaps TRBD1 as D (6 bases). Germline CDR1 WSHSY, CDR2 SAAADI. This CDR3 has 14 residues. The V gene lost 8 bases and the J gene lost 0 bases, with 14 bases spanning the gap. The CDR3 sequence: CASRRRGSSYEQYF. For the CDR3, the DNA is TGCGCCAGCCGAAGAAGGGGGAGCTCCTACGAGCAGTACTTC.

The chain uses TRBV6-1 and TRBJ2-7; D is unclear. V was pared by 2 bases and J by 2 bases, with 4 bases between. The CDR3 contains 12 residues. The germline V gene encodes CDR1 MNHNS and CDR2 SASEGT. Here the CDR3 reads CASSEFTYEQYF. CDR3 bases: TGTGCCAGCAGTGAATTCACCTACGAGCAGTACTTC.

The chain recombines TRBV18 with TRBJ2-7; 12 positions agree with TRBD2. This CDR3 region has 18 residues. The germline V gene has CDR1 KGHSH and CDR2 LQKENI. With V trimmed by 4 bases and J by 3 bases, 13 bases remained unmatched. The CDR3 sequence: CASSRYPLAGGLSYEQYF. The DNA for the CDR3 is TGTGCCAGCTCACGATACCCACTAGCGGGAGGACTTAGCTACGAGCAGTACTTC.

This rearrangement joins TRBV29-1 to TRBJ2-3, with TRBD2 as a possible D gene (5 bases). This CDR3 has 13 residues. Trimming pared 6 bases from V and 4 bases from J, leaving 14 bases between. CDR1 SQVTM and CDR2 ANQGSEA come from the germline V gene. The CDR3 region is CSVHRDPADTQYF. CDR3 nucleotide sequence: TGCAGCGTCCACCGGGATCCCGCAGATACGCAGTATTTT.

CDR3 nucleotides: TGTGCCTGGAGCATCGGCGGACGTTACAATGAGCAGTTCTTC. Its translation: CAWSIGGRYNEQFF. The chain recombines TRBV30 with TRBJ2-1, with D hard to call. V was pared by 3 bases and J by 4 bases, with 13 bases between. Per germline, CDR1 GTSNPN and CDR2 SVGIG (reference sequence). This CDR3 spans 14 amino acids.

The chain combines TRBV28 with TRBJ1-5, with D possibly being TRBD1 (5 bases). CDR1 MDHEN and CDR2 SYDVKM come from the germline V gene. The CDR3 is made up of 12 amino acids. V was shortened by 10 bases and J by 0 bases, with 7 bases between the two germline ends. The CDR3 region has the DNA TGTGCCACGGGACTTAGCAATCAGCCCCAGCATTTT. Its protein is CATGLSNQPQHF.

This chain joins TRBV14 and TRBJ2-7; TRBD2 might be the D (5 bases). Looked up from germline, CDR1 is SGHDN and CDR2 is FVKESK. The V end lost 1 base, the J end lost 3 bases, and 16 bases lay between the germline ends. The CDR3 is 16 residues long. CDR3 nucleotides: TGTGCCAGCAGCCAAGTCGGGGTAGGGCCCTACTACGAGCAGTACTTC. Encoded protein: CASSQVGVGPYYEQYF.

The chain couples TRBV4-3 to TRBJ2-2; 9 bases align to TRBD2. This CDR3 has 16 amino acids. Per germline, CDR1 LGHNA and CDR2 YSLEER. V trimming: 11 bases; J trimming: 6 bases; junction bases outside the gene matches: 16. Here the CDR3 DNA reads TGCGCCGGGAGGGATAGCGGGAGCTTATGGTCCGGGGAGCTGTTTTTT. Amino acid sequence: CAGRDSGSLWSGELFF.

This chain connects TRBV7-8 to TRBJ1-6; 9 nucleotides agree with TRBD1. Germline lookup yields CDR1 SGHVS and CDR2 FQNEAQ. V was clipped by 1 base and J by 0 bases; unmatched bases: 4. CDR3 size: 18 residues. Here the CDR3 reads CASSLGGQGISYNSPLHF. As DNA, the CDR3 is TGTGCCAGCAGCTTAGGTGGACAGGGGATCTCCTATAATTCACCCCTCCACTTT.